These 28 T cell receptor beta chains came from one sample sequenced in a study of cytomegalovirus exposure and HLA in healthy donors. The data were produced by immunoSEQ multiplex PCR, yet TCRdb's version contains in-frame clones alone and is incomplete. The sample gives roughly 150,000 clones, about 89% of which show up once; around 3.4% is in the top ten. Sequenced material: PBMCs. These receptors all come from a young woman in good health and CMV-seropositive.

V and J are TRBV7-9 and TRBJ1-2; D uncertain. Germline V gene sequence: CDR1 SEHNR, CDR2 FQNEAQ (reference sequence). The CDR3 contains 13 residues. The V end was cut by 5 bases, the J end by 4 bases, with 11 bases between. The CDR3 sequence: CASSPPDFYGYTF. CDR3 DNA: TGTGCCAGCAGCCCTCCGGACTTCTATGGCTACACCTTC.

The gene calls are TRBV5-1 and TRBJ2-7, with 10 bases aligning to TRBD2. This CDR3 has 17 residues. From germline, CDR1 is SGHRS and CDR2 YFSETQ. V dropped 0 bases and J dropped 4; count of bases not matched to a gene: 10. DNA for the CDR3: TGCGCCAGCAGCTTGGCCGGGCTAGCGGGAGATGTTTACGAGCAGTACTTC. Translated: CASSLAGLAGDVYEQYF.

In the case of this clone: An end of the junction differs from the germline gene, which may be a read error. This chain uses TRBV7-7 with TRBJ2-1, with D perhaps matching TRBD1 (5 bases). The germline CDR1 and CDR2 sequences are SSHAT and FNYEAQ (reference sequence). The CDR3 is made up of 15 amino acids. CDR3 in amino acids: CASSPQVDNYNEQFF. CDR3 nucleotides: TGTGCTAGCAGCCCACAGGTTGACAACTACAATGAGCAGTTCTTC.

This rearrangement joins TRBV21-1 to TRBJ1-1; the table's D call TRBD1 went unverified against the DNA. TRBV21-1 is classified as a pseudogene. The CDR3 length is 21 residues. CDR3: CASSILLSLGPDLWMNTEAFF. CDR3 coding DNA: TGTGCCAGCAGCATCCTCCTCAGTTTGGGGCCCGATCTCTGGATGAACACTGAAGCTTTCTTT.

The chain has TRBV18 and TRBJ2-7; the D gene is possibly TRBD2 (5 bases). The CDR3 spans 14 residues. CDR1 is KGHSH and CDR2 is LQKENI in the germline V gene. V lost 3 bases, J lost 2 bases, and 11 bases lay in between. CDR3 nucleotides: TGTGCCAGCTCACCGGAGACGGGGACCTACGAGCAGTACTTC. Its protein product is CASSPETGTYEQYF.

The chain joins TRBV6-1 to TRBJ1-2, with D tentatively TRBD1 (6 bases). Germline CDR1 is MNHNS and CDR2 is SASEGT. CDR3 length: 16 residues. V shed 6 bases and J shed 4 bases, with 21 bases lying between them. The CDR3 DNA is TGTGCCAGCAGGGAACAAGGGGGTTTACTGGGCTATGGCTACACCTTC. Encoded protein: CASREQGGLLGYGYTF.

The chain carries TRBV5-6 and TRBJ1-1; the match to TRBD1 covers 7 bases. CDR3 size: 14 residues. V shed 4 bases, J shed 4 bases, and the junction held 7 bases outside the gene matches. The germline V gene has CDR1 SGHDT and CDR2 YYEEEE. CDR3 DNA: TGTGCCAGCAGCCGGGTGACAGGGCCCACTGAAGCTTTCTTT. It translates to CASSRVTGPTEAFF.

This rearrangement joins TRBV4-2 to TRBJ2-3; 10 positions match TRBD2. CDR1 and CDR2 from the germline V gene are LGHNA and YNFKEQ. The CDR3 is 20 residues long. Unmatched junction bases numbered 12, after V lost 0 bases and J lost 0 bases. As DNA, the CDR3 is TGTGCCAGCAGCCAAGAATTTGTGGCTAGCGGGAGAAGTAGCACAGATACGCAGTATTTT. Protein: CASSQEFVASGRSSTDTQYF.

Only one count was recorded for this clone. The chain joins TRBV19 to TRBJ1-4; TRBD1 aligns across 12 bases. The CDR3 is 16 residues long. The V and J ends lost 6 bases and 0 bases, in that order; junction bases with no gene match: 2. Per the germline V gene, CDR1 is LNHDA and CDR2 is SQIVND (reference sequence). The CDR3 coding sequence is TGTGCCAGTAGGGGACAGGGGGCCTCAACTAATGAAAAACTGTTTTTT. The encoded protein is CASRGQGASTNEKLFF.

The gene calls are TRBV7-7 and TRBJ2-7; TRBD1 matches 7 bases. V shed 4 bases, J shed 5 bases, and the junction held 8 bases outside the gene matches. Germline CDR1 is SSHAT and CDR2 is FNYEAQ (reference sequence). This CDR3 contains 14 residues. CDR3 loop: CASSSLDRADEQYF. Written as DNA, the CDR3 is TGTGCCAGCAGCTCCCTCGACAGGGCCGACGAGCAGTACTTC.

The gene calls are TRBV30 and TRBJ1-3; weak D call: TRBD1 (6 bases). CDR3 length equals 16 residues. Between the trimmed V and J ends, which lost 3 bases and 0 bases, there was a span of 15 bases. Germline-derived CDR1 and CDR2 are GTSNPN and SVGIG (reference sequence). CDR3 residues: CAWSSGHHNSGNTIYF. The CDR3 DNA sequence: TGTGCCTGGAGCTCGGGACACCATAACTCTGGAAACACCATATATTTT.

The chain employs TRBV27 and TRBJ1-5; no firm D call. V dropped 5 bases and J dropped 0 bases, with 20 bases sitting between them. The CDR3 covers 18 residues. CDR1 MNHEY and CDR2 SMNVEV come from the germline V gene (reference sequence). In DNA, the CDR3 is TGTGCCAGCAGTCCGAACCCCCTACCAGGTCGTAGCAATCAGCCCCAGCATTTT. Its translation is CASSPNPLPGRSNQPQHF.

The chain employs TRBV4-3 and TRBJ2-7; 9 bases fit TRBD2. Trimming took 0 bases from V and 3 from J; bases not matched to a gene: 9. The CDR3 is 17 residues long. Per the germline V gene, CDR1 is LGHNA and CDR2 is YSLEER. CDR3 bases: TGCGCCAGCAGCCAAGAGACGACTGCGACTAGCGGCTACGAGCAGTACTTC. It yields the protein CASSQETTATSGYEQYF.

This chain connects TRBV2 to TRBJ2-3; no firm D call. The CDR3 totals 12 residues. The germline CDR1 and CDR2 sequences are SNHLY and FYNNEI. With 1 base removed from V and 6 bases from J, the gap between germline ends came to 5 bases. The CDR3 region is CASSEDGDTQYF. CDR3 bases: TGTGCCAGCAGTGAAGACGGGGATACGCAGTATTTT.

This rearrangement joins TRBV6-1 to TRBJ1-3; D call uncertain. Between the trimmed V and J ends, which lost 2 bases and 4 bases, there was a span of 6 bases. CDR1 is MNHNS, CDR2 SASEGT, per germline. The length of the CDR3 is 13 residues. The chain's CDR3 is CASSESGGNTIYF. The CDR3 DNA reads TGTGCCAGCAGTGAATCCGGGGGAAACACCATATATTTT.

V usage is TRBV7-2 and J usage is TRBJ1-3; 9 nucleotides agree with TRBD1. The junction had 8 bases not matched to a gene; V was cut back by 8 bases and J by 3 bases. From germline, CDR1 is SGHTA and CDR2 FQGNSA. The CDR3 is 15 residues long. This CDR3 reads CASHSYRGLGNTIYF. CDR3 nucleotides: TGTGCCAGCCACAGTTACAGGGGGCTTGGAAACACCATATATTTT. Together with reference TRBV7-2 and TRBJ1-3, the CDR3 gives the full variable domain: GAGVSQSPSNKVTEKGKDVELRCDPISGHTALYWYRQSLGQGLEFLIYFQGNSAPDKSGLPSDRFSAERTGGSVSTLTIQRTQQEDSAVYLCASHSYRGLGNTIYFGEGSWLTVV.

The CDR3 DNA sequence: TGTGCCAGCGCAGGGGCAGCGGGAGTGACGTACAATGAGCAGTTCTTC. It is translated as CASAGAAGVTYNEQFF. The chain uses TRBV9 and TRBJ2-1; 8 nucleotides match TRBD2. The V gene's germline CDR1 is SGDLS and CDR2 YYNGEE. The CDR3 is 16 amino acids. Losses at the gene ends were 7 bases for V and 4 bases for J; bases not matched to a gene: 13. Drawing the rest from reference TRBV9 and TRBJ2-1, the complete variable domain is DSGVTQTPKHLITATGQRVTLRCSPRSGDLSVYWYQQSLDQGLQFLIQYYNGEERAKGNILERFSAQQFPDLHSELNLSSLELGDSALYFCASAGAAGVTYNEQFFGPGTRLTVL.

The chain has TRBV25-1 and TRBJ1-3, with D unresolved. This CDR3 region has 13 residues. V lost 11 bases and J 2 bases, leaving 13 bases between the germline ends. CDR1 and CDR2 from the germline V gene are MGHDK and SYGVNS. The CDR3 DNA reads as TGTGCCGTCCTCGAGCCTACTGGAAACACCATATATTTT. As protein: CAVLEPTGNTIYF.

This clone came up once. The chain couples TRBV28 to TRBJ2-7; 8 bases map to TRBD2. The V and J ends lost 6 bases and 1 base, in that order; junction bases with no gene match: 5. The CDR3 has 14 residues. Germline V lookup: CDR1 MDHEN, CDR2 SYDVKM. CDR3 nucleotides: TGTGCCAGCAGACCAGCGGGAGCGTCCTACGAGCAGTACTTC. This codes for CASRPAGASYEQYF.

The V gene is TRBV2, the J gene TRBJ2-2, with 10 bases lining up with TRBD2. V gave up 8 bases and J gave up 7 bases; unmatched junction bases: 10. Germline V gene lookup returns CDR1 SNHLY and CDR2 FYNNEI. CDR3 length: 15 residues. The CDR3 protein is CASLASGSRGGELFF. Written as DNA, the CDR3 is TGTGCCAGCCTTGCTAGCGGGAGTAGGGGCGGGGAGCTGTTTTTT.

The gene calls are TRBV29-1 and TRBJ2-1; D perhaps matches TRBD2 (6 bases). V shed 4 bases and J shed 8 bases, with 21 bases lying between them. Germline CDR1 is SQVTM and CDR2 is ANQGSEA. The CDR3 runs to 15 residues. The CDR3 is CSVVTGREALDEQFF. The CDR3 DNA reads TGCAGCGTTGTTACGGGCAGGGAGGCTTTGGATGAGCAGTTCTTC.

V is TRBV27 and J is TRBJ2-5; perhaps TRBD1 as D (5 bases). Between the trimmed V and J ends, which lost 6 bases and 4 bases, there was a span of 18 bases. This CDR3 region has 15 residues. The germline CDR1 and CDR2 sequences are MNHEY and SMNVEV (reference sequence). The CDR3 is CASSARPGWGETQYF. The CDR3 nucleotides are TGTGCCAGCAGCGCCAGGCCAGGGTGGGGAGAGACCCAGTACTTC.

The CDR3 sequence is CASSRDGSRETQYF. DNA for the CDR3: TGTGCCAGCAGCCGGGACGGGAGCAGGGAGACCCAGTACTTC. The chain uses TRBV28 and TRBJ2-5, with TRBD2 as a possible D gene (6 bases). Trimming cost V 6 bases and J 5 bases, with 16 bases left between them. The V gene's germline CDR1 is MDHEN and CDR2 SYDVKM. The CDR3 is 14 amino acids.

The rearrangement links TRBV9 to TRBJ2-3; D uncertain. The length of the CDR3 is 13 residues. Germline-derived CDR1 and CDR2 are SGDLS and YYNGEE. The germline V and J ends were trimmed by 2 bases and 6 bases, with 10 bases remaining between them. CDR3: CASSVPGADTQYF. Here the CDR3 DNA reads TGTGCCAGCAGCGTCCCTGGTGCGGATACGCAGTATTTT.

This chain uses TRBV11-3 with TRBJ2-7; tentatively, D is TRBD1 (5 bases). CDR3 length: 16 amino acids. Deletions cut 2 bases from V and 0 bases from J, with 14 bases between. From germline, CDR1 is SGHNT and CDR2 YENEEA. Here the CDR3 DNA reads TGTGCCAGCAGCTTACGGACAATCGGCGGCTCCTACGAGCAGTACTTC. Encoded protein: CASSLRTIGGSYEQYF.

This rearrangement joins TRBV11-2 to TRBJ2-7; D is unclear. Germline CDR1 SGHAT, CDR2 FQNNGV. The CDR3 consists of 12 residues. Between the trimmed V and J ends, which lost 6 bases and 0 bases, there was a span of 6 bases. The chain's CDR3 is CASSFNSYEQYF. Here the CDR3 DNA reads TGTGCCAGCAGTTTCAACTCCTACGAGCAGTACTTC. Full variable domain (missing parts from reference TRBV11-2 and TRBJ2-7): EAGVAQSPRYKIIEKRQSVAFWCNPISGHATLYWYQQILGQGPKLLIQFQNNGVVDDSQLPKDRFSAERLKGVDSTLKIQPAKLEDSAVYLCASSFNSYEQYFGPGTRLTVT.

The CDR3, as DNA: TGTGCCAGCAGCTTGGGGACTTCCTCCTACAATGAGCAGTTCTTC. Translating it yields CASSLGTSSYNEQFF. The chain is built from TRBV5-4 and TRBJ2-1; D perhaps matches TRBD2 (5 bases). V lost 0 bases and J 0 bases, leaving 7 bases between the germline ends. Germline V gene data show CDR1 as SGHNT and CDR2 as YYREEE (reference sequence). The CDR3 spans 15 residues.

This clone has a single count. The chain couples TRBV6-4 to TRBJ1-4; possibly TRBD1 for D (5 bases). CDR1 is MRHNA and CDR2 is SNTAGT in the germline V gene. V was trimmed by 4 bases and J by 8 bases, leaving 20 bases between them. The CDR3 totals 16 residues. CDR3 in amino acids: CASSVWRGRQREKLFF. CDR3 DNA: TGTGCCAGCAGTGTGTGGCGGGGAAGACAGCGCGAAAAACTGTTTTTT.